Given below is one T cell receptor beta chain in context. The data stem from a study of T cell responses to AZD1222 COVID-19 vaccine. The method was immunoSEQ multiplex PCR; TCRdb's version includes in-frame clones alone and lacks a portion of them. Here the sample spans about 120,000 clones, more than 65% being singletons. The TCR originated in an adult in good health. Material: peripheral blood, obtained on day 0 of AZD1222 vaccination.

CDR3 in DNA: TGTGCCAGCAGCCAATGGCAGGGGGCAAACTATGGCTACACCTTC. This sequence encodes CASSQWQGANYGYTF. The chain is built from TRBV3-1 (or the pseudogene TRBV3-2) and TRBJ1-2; TRBD1 matches 8 bases. The trim removed 2 bases at V and 2 bases at J, leaving 4 bases unmatched. In germline, CDR1 is LGHDT, CDR2 YNNKEL (reference sequence). The CDR3 totals 15 residues.